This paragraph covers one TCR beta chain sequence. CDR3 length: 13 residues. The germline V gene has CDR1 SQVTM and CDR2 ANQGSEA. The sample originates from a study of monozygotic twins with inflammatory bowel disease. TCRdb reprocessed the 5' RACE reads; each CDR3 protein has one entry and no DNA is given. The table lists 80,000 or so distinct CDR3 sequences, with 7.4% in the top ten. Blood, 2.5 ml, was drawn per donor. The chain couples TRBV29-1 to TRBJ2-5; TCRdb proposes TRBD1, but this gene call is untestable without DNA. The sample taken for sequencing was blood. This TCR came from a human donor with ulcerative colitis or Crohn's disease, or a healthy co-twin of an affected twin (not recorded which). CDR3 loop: CSVEGGTKETQYF. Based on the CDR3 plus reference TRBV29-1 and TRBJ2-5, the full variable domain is SAVISQKPSRDICQRGTSLTIQCQVDSQVTMMFWYRQQPGQSLTLIATANQGSEATYESGFVIDKFPISRPNLTFSTLTVSNMSPEDSSIYLCSVEGGTKETQYFGPGTRLLVL.